Listed below are T cell receptor beta chains from one sample, sequenced in a study of identical twins. TCRdb re-derived calls from the 5' RACE reads in MiXCR, one entry per CDR3 protein. There are some 500,000 distinct CDR3 sequences in the sample; over 8.5% occur only once, and around 3% lies in the top ten. The sample was also reused in another study, on yellow fever vaccine responses in identical twins.

The source material was PBMCs. These receptors were obtained from a young woman in good health. Each CDR3 is given with its conserved first and last residue. A D gene is named only where the DNA matches it firmly. Rows may omit the clone size; those that give it use once, few, many or a size class.

v_gene,abundance,d_gene,j_gene,CDR3aa,CDR3nt
TRBV5-1,many,TRBD1,TRBJ2-1,CASSSQGAFNEQFF,TGCGCCAGCAGCTCGCAGGGGGCGTTCAATGAGCAGTTCTTC
TRBV6-2/TRBV6-3,many,TRBD2,TRBJ2-1,CASMFSLAGRNEQFF,TGTGCCAGCATGTTTTCACTAGCGGGAAGGAATGAGCAGTTCTTC
TRBV7-9,few,.,TRBJ1-1,CASSSLSGENTEAFF,TGTGCCAGCAGCTCCTTATCAGGTGAGAACACTGAAGCTTTCTTT
TRBV6-2/TRBV6-3,.,.,TRBJ2-7,CASSYEGSKSYEQYF,TGTGCCAGCAGTTACGAGGGCAGTAAGTCCTACGAGCAGTACTTC
TRBV30,.,TRBD2,TRBJ2-3,CAWSQAGGSPDTQYF,TGTGCCTGGAGTCAAGCGGGAGGTTCCCCAGATACGCAGTATTTT
TRBV12-3/TRBV12-4,.,TRBD1,TRBJ2-1,CASSFQGAENEQFF,TGTGCCAGCAGTTTTCAGGGGGCGGAGAATGAGCAGTTCTTC
TRBV2,.,TRBD1,TRBJ1-3,CASSVGQGGGNTMYF,TGTGCCAGCAGTGTCGGACAGGGTGGTGGAAACACCATGTATTTT
TRBV24-1,many,.,TRBJ2-1,CATSIRGGSHEQFF,TGTGCCACCAGTATAAGGGGCGGGTCTCATGAGCAGTTCTTC
TRBV18,few,TRBD1,TRBJ2-7,CASSPRTGLSYEQYF,TGTGCCAGCTCACCACGGACAGGATTATCCTACGAGCAGTACTTC
TRBV20-1,few,.,TRBJ2-3,CSATPQGPFETDTQYF,TGCAGTGCTACACCACAGGGCCCCTTCGAGACAGATACGCAGTATTTT
TRBV12-3/TRBV12-4,.,.,TRBJ2-4,CASSSPTTIAKNIQYF,TGTGCCAGCAGTTCCCCAACCACAATAGCCAAAAACATTCAGTACTTC
TRBV11-2,many,.,TRBJ2-1,CASSLTQSYNEQFF,TGTGCCAGCAGCCTCACCCAGTCCTACAATGAGCAGTTCTTC
TRBV3-1,.,TRBD1,TRBJ2-7,CASSRTVLGQDDYEQYF,TGTGCCAGCAGCCGGACGGTTCTAGGACAGGATGATTACGAGCAGTACTTC
TRBV20-1,few,TRBD2,TRBJ2-5,CSARVAGGPDGFQYF,TGCAGTGCTAGGGTGGCGGGGGGGCCGGATGGGTTTCAGTACTTC
TRBV7-9,many,.,TRBJ1-1,CASSLSRGNTEAFF,TGTGCCAGCAGCTTGAGCAGGGGGAACACTGAAGCTTTCTTT
TRBV5-6,few,TRBD1,TRBJ2-4,CASSWPGQGFDAANLLAKNIQYF,TGTGCCAGCAGCTGGCCGGGACAGGGATTTGATGCGGCAAACCTGCTAGCCAAAAACATTCAGTACTTC
TRBV4-3,.,.,TRBJ2-2,CASSQDRGLGTGELFF,TGCGCCAGCAGCCAAGATAGAGGGCTGGGGACCGGGGAGCTGTTTTTT
TRBV15,many,TRBD2,TRBJ2-7,CATSRVGTSGSYPYEQYF,TGTGCCACCAGCAGAGTCGGGACTAGCGGGAGTTACCCCTACGAGCAGTACTTC
TRBV5-1,few,.,TRBJ2-7,CASSLGDVGEQYF,TGCGCCAGCAGCTTGGGGGACGTTGGAGAGCAGTACTTC
TRBV7-2,many,.,TRBJ2-3,CASTSGRATDTQYF,TGTGCCAGCACCTCAGGAAGGGCGACAGATACGCAGTATTTT
TRBV7-2,few,TRBD1,TRBJ2-3,CASSLGRGLGTDTQYF,TGTGCCAGCAGCTTAGGCAGGGGGCTCGGCACAGATACGCAGTATTTT
TRBV11-2,.,.,TRBJ2-1,CASSLEPNSYNEQFF,TGTGCCAGCAGCCTGGAGCCTAACTCCTACAATGAGCAGTTCTTC
TRBV6-1,many,.,TRBJ2-3,CASSKGAFSTDTQYF,TGTGCCAGCAGTAAAGGAGCCTTTAGCACAGATACGCAGTATTTT
TRBV7-8,.,TRBD2,TRBJ2-7,CASSSRGLLQVKYF,TGTGCCAGCAGCTCGAGGGGACTACTACAGGTTAAGTACTTC
TRBV29-1,few,.,TRBJ2-1,CSAEAGYFNEQFF,TGCAGCGCTGAAGCAGGGTATTTCAATGAGCAGTTCTTC
TRBV7-9,.,TRBD2,TRBJ2-5,CASSSAPLAGERETQYF,TGTGCCAGCAGCTCTGCCCCACTAGCGGGAGAACGAGAGACCCAGTACTTC
TRBV10-1,.,TRBD2,TRBJ2-1,CASTGTRRRHEQFF,TGCGCCAGCACAGGGACTAGGCGTCGCCATGAGCAGTTCTTC
TRBV7-2,.,.,TRBJ1-1,CASSLADFGVPEAFF,TGTGCCAGCAGCTTAGCCGATTTCGGGGTCCCTGAAGCTTTCTTT
TRBV10-3,few,.,TRBJ2-3,CAIRVTDTQYF,TGTGCCATCAGGGTCACAGATACGCAGTATTTT
TRBV5-1,few,.,TRBJ2-5,CASSLSLLQETQYF,TGCGCCAGCAGCTTATCTCTACTCCAAGAGACCCAGTACTTC
TRBV27,.,TRBD2,TRBJ2-1,CATNPLGAGGPLDNEQFF,TGTGCCACCAATCCTCTTGGGGCGGGAGGGCCGCTTGACAATGAGCAGTTCTTC
TRBV20-1,few,TRBD1,TRBJ1-2,CSARQGGGTF,TGCAGTGCTCGACAGGGGGGTGGCACCTTC
TRBV20-1,.,.,TRBJ1-4,CSASVGMTNEKLFF,TGCAGTGCTAGCGTCGGGATGACTAATGAAAAACTGTTTTTT
TRBV18,.,TRBD2,TRBJ2-1,CASSPTSGGFSYNEQFF,TGTGCCAGCTCACCCACCTCGGGAGGGTTCTCCTACAATGAGCAGTTCTTC
TRBV6-5,few,.,TRBJ2-5,CASSYGGLYQETQYF,TGTGCCAGCAGTTACGGGGGCTTGTACCAAGAGACCCAGTACTTC
TRBV7-2,.,.,TRBJ2-5,CASSQALATQETQYF,TGTGCCAGCAGCCAGGCCCTAGCGACGCAAGAGACCCAGTACTTC
TRBV9,few,.,TRBJ2-7,CASSVGASTYEQYF,TGTGCCAGCAGCGTAGGCGCCTCCACCTACGAGCAGTACTTC
TRBV4-3,many,.,TRBJ2-1,CASSQYNNEQFF,TGCGCCAGCAGCCAATACAACAATGAGCAGTTCTTC
TRBV20-1,.,TRBD1,TRBJ2-6,CSADTADRAGANVLTF,TGCAGTGCTGACACCGCGGACAGGGCTGGGGCCAACGTCCTGACTTTC
TRBV12-3/TRBV12-4,many,TRBD2,TRBJ2-4,CASRRLAGGDIQYF,TGTGCCAGCAGGCGACTAGCGGGAGGTGACATTCAGTACTTC
TRBV7-2,many,TRBD1,TRBJ2-5,CASSWDRETQYF,TGTGCCAGCAGCTGGGACAGGGAGACCCAGTACTTC
TRBV6-1,.,.,TRBJ2-2,CASSGRVGTGELFF,TGTGCCAGCAGTGGCCGAGTTGGGACCGGGGAGCTGTTTTTT